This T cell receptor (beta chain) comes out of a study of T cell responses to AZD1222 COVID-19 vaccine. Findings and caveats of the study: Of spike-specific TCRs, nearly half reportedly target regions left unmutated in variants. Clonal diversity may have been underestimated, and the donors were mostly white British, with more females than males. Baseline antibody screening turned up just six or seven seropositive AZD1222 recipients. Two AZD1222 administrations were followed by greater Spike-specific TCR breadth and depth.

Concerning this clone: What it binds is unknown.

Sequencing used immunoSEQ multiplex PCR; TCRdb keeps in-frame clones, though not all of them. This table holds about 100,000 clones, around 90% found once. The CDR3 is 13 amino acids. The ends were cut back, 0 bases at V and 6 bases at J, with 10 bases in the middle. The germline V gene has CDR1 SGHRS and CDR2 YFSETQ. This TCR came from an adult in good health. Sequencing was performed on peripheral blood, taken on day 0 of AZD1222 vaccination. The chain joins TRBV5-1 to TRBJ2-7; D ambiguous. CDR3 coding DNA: TGCGCCAGCAGCTTGGTAGGGCCTGTCGAGCAGTACTTC. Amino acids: CASSLVGPVEQYF. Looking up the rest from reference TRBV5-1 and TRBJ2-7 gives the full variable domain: KAGVTQTPRYLIKTRGQQVTLSCSPISGHRSVSWYQQTPGQGLQFLFEYFSETQRNKGNFPGRFSGRQFSNSRSEMNVSTLELGDSALYLCASSLVGPVEQYFGPGTRLTVT.